These 7 T cell receptor beta chains were sequenced from one sample in a study of breast tumors, draining lymph nodes, adjacent tissues. TCRdb fed the multiplex PCR reads into MiXCR, producing one record per CDR3 protein. The table records more than 85,000 distinct CDR3 sequences, 20% to 25% of them present only once. Axillary draining lymph nodes of breast cancer patients supplied the node samples. The specimen was axillary lymph node tissue. These receptor sequences come from a female donor with breast cancer. Some clones in this sample may be carry-over from other donors' samples.

This clonotype occurred many times. The rearrangement joins TRBV19 to TRBJ1-5; D is possibly TRBD1 (6 bases). Germline CDR1 reads LNHDA; CDR2 reads SQIVND (reference sequence). The CDR3 is 15 amino acids. Deletions cut 1 base from V and 4 bases from J, with 11 bases between. CDR3 amino acids: CASSIAIGGNQPQHF. The CDR3 DNA is TGTGCCAGTAGTATAGCCATAGGGGGGAATCAGCCCCAGCATTTT. Full variable domain (missing parts from reference TRBV19 and TRBJ1-5): DGGITQSPKYLFRKEGQNVTLSCEQNLNHDAMYWYRQDPGQGLRLIYYSQIVNDFQKGDIAEGYSVSREKKESFPLTVTSAQKNPTAFYLCASSIAIGGNQPQHFGDGTRLSIL.

The chain is built from TRBV2 and TRBJ1-1; 8 positions match TRBD1. Germline-derived CDR1 and CDR2 are SNHLY and FYNNEI. The CDR3 consists of 14 residues. The V gene end was trimmed by 6 bases and the J gene end by 5 bases; junction bases not matched to a gene: 8. The CDR3: CASSQGARGTEAFF. The CDR3 DNA is TGTGCCAGCAGCCAGGGGGCAAGAGGGACTGAAGCTTTCTTT.

Only a few counts were recorded for this clonotype. The V call is TRBV28, the J call TRBJ2-1; 14 bases match TRBD2. The V gene's germline CDR1 is MDHEN and CDR2 SYDVKM. V shed 6 bases and J 15 bases; nucleotides not matched to a gene: 10. CDR3 length: 14 residues. The CDR3 bases are TGTGCCAGCAGCAGACCCGGGACTAGCGGGAGCAGGTTCTTC. This encodes CASSRPGTSGSRFF. The complete variable domain, with remaining parts taken from reference TRBV28 and TRBJ2-1, reads DVKVTQSSRYLVKRTGEKVFLECVQDMDHENMFWYRQDPGLGLRLIYFSYDVKMKEKGDIPEGYSVSREKKERFSLILESASTNQTSMYLCASSRPGTSGSRFFGPGTRLTVL.

This clonotype was observed many times. V gene TRBV24-1 combines with J gene TRBJ2-1; D not certain. CDR1 KGHDR and CDR2 SFDVKD come from the germline V gene. V dropped 4 bases and J dropped 1 base, with 7 bases sitting between them. This CDR3 is built from 14 residues. In DNA form, the CDR3 reads TGTGCCACCAGTGAGGTGGGATCCTACAATGAGCAGTTCTTC. It translates to CATSEVGSYNEQFF.

The chain joins TRBV2 to TRBJ1-2; D remains unclear. There are 15 residues in the CDR3. V lost 4 bases, J lost 1 base, and 13 bases lay in between. The germline gives CDR1 SNHLY, CDR2 FYNNEI. CDR3 bases: TGTGCCAGCAGTGCCGCAGGCGCCTTTAACTATGGCTACACCTTC. It is translated as CASSAAGAFNYGYTF.

Ten or more counts support this clonotype. The genes are TRBV12-3 or TRBV12-4 and TRBJ1-5, with D perhaps TRBD1 (5 bases). Deletions cut 2 bases from V and 6 bases from J, with 11 bases between. The CDR3 covers 14 residues. The DNA of the CDR3 is TGTGCCAGCAGTTTAAGGCAGGGTCCTCAGCCCCAGCATTTT. Encoded protein: CASSLRQGPQPQHF.

There are many counts of this clonotype. V is TRBV5-1 and J is TRBJ2-7; a weak D match, TRBD2 (6 bases). Germline loops: CDR1 SGHRS, CDR2 YFSETQ. CDR3 length: 15 amino acids. V was clipped by 2 bases and J by 5 bases, with 17 bases between them. The DNA for the CDR3 is TGCGCCAGCAGCTTACCCCGCGGGGACCTTGACGAGCAGTACTTC. It translates to CASSLPRGDLDEQYF.